In its sample, the clone carrying this T cell receptor (beta chain) was seen many times. Germline-derived CDR1 and CDR2 are SNHLY and FYNNEI. CDR3 length: 15 amino acids. Trimming removed 5 bases from V and 5 bases from J; junction bases left unmatched: 11. TCRdb analysed the 5' RACE reads with MiXCR anew, one entry per CDR3 protein. The sample consists of roughly 600,000 distinct CDR3 sequences, approximately 19% of them appearing once. These data are taken from a study of T-cell memory formation after mild COVID-19. Sequencing input: PBMCs or a T cell subset sorted from them (not recorded which). The V gene is TRBV2, the J gene TRBJ2-7; 8 bases are a match to TRBD2. The clonotype originates from an adult woman who had mild COVID-19 (a few samples of this study predate the infection). Cell type and time point are not known. CDR3 loop: CASSTPAGVVHEQYF. The CDR3 DNA sequence: TGTGCCAGCAGTACTCCAGCGGGAGTAGTCCACGAGCAGTACTTC.